One sample yielded the 28 T cell receptor beta chains listed below, sequenced in a study of control samples from healthy donors and cancer patients. This table comes from immunoSEQ multiplex PCR, and its TCRdb copy is limited to in-frame clones, with some not included. Among around 50,000 clones listed, 85% to 95% were seen once. Specimen: blood. The receptors stem from a young man in good health.

This clone was seen just once. The chain links TRBV9 to TRBJ2-7; TRBD1 is a possible D gene (5 bases). V lost 0 bases and J lost 6, with 13 bases in between. In germline, CDR1 is SGDLS, CDR2 YYNGEE. CDR3 length: 14 residues. Written as DNA, the CDR3 is TGTGCCAGCAGCGTAGGGTCAGGGCTAGGCGAGCAGTACTTC. Its translation is CASSVGSGLGEQYF.

The chain employs TRBV19 and TRBJ2-3; TRBD1 matches at 8 bases. The germline V gene encodes CDR1 LNHDA and CDR2 SQIVND (reference sequence). The CDR3 consists of 15 residues. Trimming at V came to 3 bases and at J to 5 bases, leaving 7 bases not matched to a gene. The CDR3 sequence is CASSMRQGAEDTQYF. The DNA for the CDR3 is TGTGCCAGTAGTATGAGGCAGGGGGCTGAAGATACGCAGTATTTT.

The J gene is TRBJ2-2, the V gene TRBV29-1; the D call may be TRBD1 or TRBD2 (6 bases each). The CDR3 is 12 residues long. Germline assignment: CDR1 SQVTM and CDR2 ANQGSEA. Trimming cost V 5 bases and J 4 bases, with 8 bases left between them. The CDR3 bases are TGCAGCGTTAAGGGGGGCACCGGGGAGCTGTTTTTT. Amino acids: CSVKGGTGELFF.

V and J are TRBV7-2 and TRBJ2-4; no firm D call. Germline CDR1 and CDR2: SGHTA and FQGNSA. The CDR3 runs to 13 residues. The V end lost 1 base, the J end lost 3 bases, and 4 bases lay between the germline ends. The CDR3 is CASSLEDKNIQYF. CDR3 DNA: TGTGCCAGCAGCTTAGAGGACAAAAACATTCAGTACTTC. Drawing the rest from reference TRBV7-2 and TRBJ2-4, the complete variable domain is GAGVSQSPSNKVTEKGKDVELRCDPISGHTALYWYRQSLGQGLEFLIYFQGNSAPDKSGLPSDRFSAERTGGSVSTLTIQRTQQEDSAVYLCASSLEDKNIQYFGAGTRLSVL.

The gene calls are TRBV11-3 and TRBJ2-1, with unresolved D. Between the trimmed V and J ends, which lost 2 bases and 10 bases, there was a span of 12 bases. The CDR3 runs to 13 residues. From germline, CDR1 is SGHNT and CDR2 YENEEA. The CDR3 DNA sequence: TGTGCCAGCAGCTTAACGGGCCTGGGCGAGCAGTTCTTC. This codes for CASSLTGLGEQFF.

The chain combines TRBV6-2 or TRBV6-3 with TRBJ1-5; D gene uncertain. Deletions cut 0 bases from V and 9 bases from J, with 12 bases between. The CDR3 runs to 14 residues. The germline gives CDR1 MNHEY, CDR2 SVGEGT. CDR3 loop: CASSYSSRSWPQHF. The CDR3 DNA follows: TGTGCCAGCAGTTACTCCTCGCGGAGCTGGCCCCAGCATTTT.

This chain's CDR3 is CASSLSGSGTDTQYF. As DNA, the CDR3 is TGTGCCAGCAGCTTAAGCGGGAGTGGGACAGATACGCAGTATTTT. V gene TRBV7-2 combines with J gene TRBJ2-3; 8 bases agree with TRBD2. Germline V lookup: CDR1 SGHTA, CDR2 FQGNSA. CDR3 size: 15 residues. Trimming took 2 bases from V and 3 from J; bases not matched to a gene: 4.

The chain uses TRBV12-3 or TRBV12-4 and TRBJ1-2; 9 bases align to TRBD1. This CDR3 comprises 13 residues. V lost 3 bases, J lost 6 bases, and 2 bases stayed unmatched. CDR3 region: CASSFRTGDGYTF. CDR3 sequence (DNA): TGTGCCAGCAGTTTTAGGACAGGGGATGGCTACACCTTC.

V gene TRBV2 combines with J gene TRBJ1-5, with D unresolved. Trimming removed 6 bases from V and 6 bases from J, with 9 bases in between. The CDR3 spans 12 residues. Germline loops: CDR1 SNHLY, CDR2 FYNNEI. The CDR3 DNA reads TGTGCCAGCAGAGTGGAGGGTCAGCCCCAGCATTTT. It encodes CASRVEGQPQHF. The whole variable domain, filled in from reference TRBV2 and TRBJ1-5, reads EPEVTQTPSHQVTQMGQEVILRCVPISNHLYFYWYRQILGQKVEFLVSFYNNEISEKSEIFDDQFSVERPDGSNFTLKIRSTKLEDSAMYFCASRVEGQPQHFGDGTRLSIL.

The chain joins TRBV9 to TRBJ2-3; the D gene is possibly TRBD2 (6 bases). The CDR3 extends over 15 amino acids. Looked up from germline, CDR1 is SGDLS and CDR2 is YYNGEE. The V gene lost 0 bases and the J gene lost 0 bases, with 8 bases spanning the gap. The CDR3 is CASSVEEGSTDTQYF. DNA for the CDR3: TGTGCCAGCAGCGTAGAGGAGGGTAGCACAGATACGCAGTATTTT. Filled out from reference TRBV9 and TRBJ2-3, the complete variable domain reads DSGVTQTPKHLITATGQRVTLRCSPRSGDLSVYWYQQSLDQGLQFLIQYYNGEERAKGNILERFSAQQFPDLHSELNLSSLELGDSALYFCASSVEEGSTDTQYFGPGTRLTVL.

V usage is TRBV5-1 and J usage is TRBJ1-1; 8 nucleotides agree with TRBD1. In germline, CDR1 is SGHRS, CDR2 YFSETQ. Losses at the gene ends were 4 bases for V and 13 bases for J; bases not matched to a gene: 12. The CDR3 is 13 amino acids. The DNA of the CDR3 is TGCGCCAGCAGCCCCGGACAGGGTAGGTCTCTTTTCTTT. Its protein is CASSPGQGRSLFF.

This sequence joins TRBV9 and TRBJ2-1, with D possibly TRBD1 on 5 matching bases. This CDR3 is built from 15 residues. Germline CDR1 SGDLS, CDR2 YYNGEE. V was shortened by 0 bases and J by 4 bases, with 11 bases between the two germline ends. Written as DNA, the CDR3 is TGTGCCAGCAGCGTAGATCCAGGGCTATACAATGAGCAGTTCTTC. It is translated as CASSVDPGLYNEQFF.

This chain uses TRBV28 with TRBJ2-1, with 9 bases that match TRBD1. Germline CDR1 MDHEN, CDR2 SYDVKM. With V trimmed by 6 bases and J by 3 bases, 12 bases remained unmatched. The CDR3 is 17 residues long. As DNA, the CDR3 is TGTGCCAGCAGGCAGGTTCTTGGACAGGGGAACTACAATGAGCAGTTCTTC. Protein: CASRQVLGQGNYNEQFF.

This chain links TRBV6-6 with TRBJ2-5; 8 nucleotides agree with TRBD2. V shed 6 bases and J 2 bases; nucleotides not matched to a gene: 2. CDR1 and CDR2 from the germline V gene are MNHNY and SVGAGI (reference sequence). The CDR3 is made up of 13 amino acids. The CDR3 loop reads CASRGTRQETQYF. The CDR3 bases are TGTGCCAGCAGAGGGACTAGACAAGAGACCCAGTACTTC.

This chain links TRBV9 with TRBJ2-7; 8 positions match TRBD2. The germline V gene has CDR1 SGDLS and CDR2 YYNGEE. V shed 0 bases, J shed 2 bases, and the junction held 1 base outside the gene matches. The CDR3 runs 14 residues. CDR3 amino acids: CASSVDGRAYEQYF. CDR3 bases: TGTGCCAGCAGCGTAGACGGGAGGGCCTACGAGCAGTACTTC.

The V and J genes are TRBV24-1 and TRBJ2-1, with TRBD2 matching 11 bases. This CDR3 spans 19 amino acids. Looked up from germline, CDR1 is KGHDR and CDR2 is SFDVKD. Germline trimming cut 0 bases from V and 7 bases from J; bases unmatched to any gene: 13. The CDR3 DNA reads TGTGCCACCAGTGATTTGAAGGGCGTGTCTAGCGGGAGGCGGAATGAGCAGTTCTTC. It encodes CATSDLKGVSSGRRNEQFF.

The V and J genes are TRBV18 and TRBJ1-1, with 7 positions matching TRBD1. Germline V CDR1 and CDR2: KGHSH, LQKENI. The CDR3 loop spans 14 amino acids. The junction had 8 bases not matched to a gene; V was cut back by 5 bases and J by 5 bases. The CDR3 loop reads CASSFRQGGTEAFF. CDR3 nucleotide sequence: TGTGCCAGCTCATTCCGACAGGGTGGTACTGAAGCTTTCTTT.

The CDR3 sequence: CASSQDSYSNQPQHF. CDR3 in DNA: TGTGCCAGCAGCCAAGACAGCTATAGCAATCAGCCCCAGCATTTT. The chain carries TRBV3-1 (or the pseudogene TRBV3-2) and TRBJ1-5; D gene unclear. V shed 0 bases and J shed 0 bases, with 6 bases lying between them. CDR1 is LGHDT and CDR2 is YNNKEL in the germline V gene (reference sequence). The CDR3 length is 15 residues.

This clone has a single count. V usage is TRBV4-1 and J usage is TRBJ1-4; TRBD1 matches at 7 bases. Germline lookup yields CDR1 MGHRA and CDR2 YSYEKL. This CDR3 region has 18 residues. The V gene end was trimmed by 0 bases and the J gene end by 3 bases; junction bases not matched to a gene: 10. CDR3 in DNA: TGCGCCAGCAGCCAAGAAGTGCCCGGAACAGGGGCTAATGAAAAACTGTTTTTT. Residues: CASSQEVPGTGANEKLFF.

V and J are TRBV6-2 or TRBV6-3 and TRBJ2-3, with 8 bases matching TRBD2. J was trimmed by 2 bases and V by 2 bases; bases with no gene match: 0. The CDR3 runs to 14 residues. Germline CDR1 is MNHEY and CDR2 is SVGEGT. The CDR3 sequence: CASSYGLATDTQYF. CDR3 bases: TGTGCCAGCAGTTACGGACTAGCCACAGATACGCAGTATTTT.

The chain links TRBV29-1 to TRBJ1-1; D uncertain. Germline loops: CDR1 SQVTM, CDR2 ANQGSEA. This CDR3 spans 13 amino acids. With 1 base removed from V and 0 bases from J, the gap between germline ends came to 6 bases. CDR3 in amino acids: CSVEVGLNTEAFF. DNA for the CDR3: TGCAGCGTTGAAGTAGGACTGAACACTGAAGCTTTCTTT.

The chain recombines TRBV7-2 with TRBJ2-1; 13 nucleotides agree with TRBD2. The CDR3 is 16 amino acids. Trimming cost V 5 bases and J 7 bases; bases outside gene matches: 8. Germline V gene data show CDR1 as SGHTA and CDR2 as FQGNSA. The CDR3 nucleotides read TGTGCCAGCAGCATCGGACTAGCGGGAGTGGGGAATGAGCAGTTCTTC. This encodes CASSIGLAGVGNEQFF.

This chain uses TRBV5-1 with TRBJ2-7, with D possibly TRBD1 on 6 matching bases. Germline assignment: CDR1 SGHRS and CDR2 YFSETQ. V lost 4 bases, J lost 5 bases, and 13 bases lay in between. This CDR3 has 13 residues. Here the CDR3 reads CASSLTGSDEQYF. Written as DNA, the CDR3 is TGCGCCAGCAGCCTCACAGGGAGCGACGAGCAGTACTTC.

The chain combines TRBV5-6 with TRBJ2-3, with 9 nucleotides matching TRBD2. J gave up 2 bases and V 6 bases, and 4 bases lay outside the gene matches. CDR3 length equals 14 residues. CDR1 and CDR2 from the germline V gene are SGHDT and YYEEEE. CDR3 sequence: CASTSGAYTDTQYF. The CDR3 DNA reads TGTGCCAGCACTAGCGGGGCCTACACAGATACGCAGTATTTT.

The V call is TRBV29-1, the J call TRBJ2-2, with unresolved D. The germline V gene encodes CDR1 SQVTM and CDR2 ANQGSEA. This CDR3 comprises 12 residues. V lost 3 bases to trimming and J lost 8 bases, with 10 bases between them. The CDR3 region is CSVDRGAGELFF. In nucleotides, the CDR3 is TGCAGCGTTGACCGCGGAGCGGGGGAGCTGTTTTTT.

The chain links TRBV3-1 (or the pseudogene TRBV3-2) to TRBJ1-3; D perhaps matches TRBD1 (6 bases). The CDR3 is 14 residues long. Germline loops: CDR1 LGHDT, CDR2 YNNKEL (reference sequence). The V gene lost 2 bases and the J gene lost 9 bases, with 14 bases spanning the gap. In nucleotides, the CDR3 is TGTGCCAGCAGCCAAACCCCTACAGGGATCACCATATATTTT. Its translation: CASSQTPTGITIYF.

This rearrangement joins TRBV5-1 to TRBJ1-1; 7 bases fit TRBD1. CDR3 length equals 15 residues. CDR1 and CDR2 (germline): SGHRS, YFSETQ. The J segment lost 0 bases and the V segment lost 0 bases, leaving 2 bases of the junction unmatched. This chain's CDR3 is CASSLATGLNTEAFF. The CDR3 DNA follows: TGCGCCAGCAGCTTGGCGACAGGGTTGAACACTGAAGCTTTCTTT.

The chain has TRBV7-6 and TRBJ2-7; 9 bases are a match to TRBD2. CDR1 SGHVS and CDR2 FNYEAQ come from the germline V gene. The CDR3 loop spans 15 amino acids. J lost 3 bases, V lost 1 base, and 4 bases had no gene match. The CDR3 DNA reads as TGTGCCAGCAGCTTAGAACCTAGCGGGAACTACGAGCAGTACTTC. Translating it yields CASSLEPSGNYEQYF.